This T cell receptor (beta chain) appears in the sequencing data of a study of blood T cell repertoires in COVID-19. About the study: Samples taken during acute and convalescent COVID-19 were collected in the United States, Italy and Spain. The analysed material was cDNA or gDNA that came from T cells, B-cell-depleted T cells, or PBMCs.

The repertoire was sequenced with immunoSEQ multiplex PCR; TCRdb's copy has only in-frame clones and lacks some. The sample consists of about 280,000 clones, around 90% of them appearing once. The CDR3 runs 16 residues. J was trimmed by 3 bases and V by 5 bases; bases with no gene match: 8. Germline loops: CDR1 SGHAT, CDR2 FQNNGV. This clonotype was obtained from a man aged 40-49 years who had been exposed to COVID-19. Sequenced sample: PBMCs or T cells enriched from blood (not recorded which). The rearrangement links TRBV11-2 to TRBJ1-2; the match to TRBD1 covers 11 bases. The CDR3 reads CASSLGQGANYYGYTF. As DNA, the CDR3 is TGTGCCAGCAGCCTCGGACAGGGGGCGAACTACTATGGCTACACCTTC.